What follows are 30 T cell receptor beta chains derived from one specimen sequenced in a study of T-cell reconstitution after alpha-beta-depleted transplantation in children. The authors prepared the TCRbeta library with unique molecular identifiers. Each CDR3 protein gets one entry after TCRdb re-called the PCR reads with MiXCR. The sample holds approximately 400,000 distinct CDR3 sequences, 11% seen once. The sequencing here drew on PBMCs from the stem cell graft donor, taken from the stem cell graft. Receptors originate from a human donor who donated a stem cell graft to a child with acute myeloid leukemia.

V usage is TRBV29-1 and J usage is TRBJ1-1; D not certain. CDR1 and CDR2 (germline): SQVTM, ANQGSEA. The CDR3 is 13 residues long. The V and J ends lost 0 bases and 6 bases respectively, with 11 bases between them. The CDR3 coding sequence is TGCAGCGTTGAAGATCTCGTTGGTCCTGAAGCTTTCTTT. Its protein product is CSVEDLVGPEAFF. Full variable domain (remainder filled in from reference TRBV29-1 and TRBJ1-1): SAVISQKPSRDICQRGTSLTIQCQVDSQVTMMFWYRQQPGQSLTLIATANQGSEATYESGFVIDKFPISRPNLTFSTLTVSNMSPEDSSIYLCSVEDLVGPEAFFGQGTRLTVV.

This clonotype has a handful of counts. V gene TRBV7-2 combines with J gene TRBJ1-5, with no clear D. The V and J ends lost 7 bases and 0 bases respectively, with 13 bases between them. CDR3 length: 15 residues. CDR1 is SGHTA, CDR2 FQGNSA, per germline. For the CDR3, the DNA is TGTGCCAGCAACCTTTACAGAGATAGCAATCAGCCCCAGCATTTT. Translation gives CASNLYRDSNQPQHF.

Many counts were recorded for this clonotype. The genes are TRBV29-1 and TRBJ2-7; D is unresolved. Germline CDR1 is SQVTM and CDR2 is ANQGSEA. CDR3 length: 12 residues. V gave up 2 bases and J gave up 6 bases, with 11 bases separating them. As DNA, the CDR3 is TGCAGCGTTGAAACTATGCCCGGCGAGCAGTACTTC. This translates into CSVETMPGEQYF.

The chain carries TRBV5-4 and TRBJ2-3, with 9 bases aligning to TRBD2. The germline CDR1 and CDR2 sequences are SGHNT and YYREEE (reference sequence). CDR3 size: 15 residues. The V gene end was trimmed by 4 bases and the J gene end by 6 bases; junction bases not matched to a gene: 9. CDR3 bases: TGTGCCAGCAGCGAACAAAGCGGGAGGAGTGATACGCAGTATTTT. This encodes CASSEQSGRSDTQYF.

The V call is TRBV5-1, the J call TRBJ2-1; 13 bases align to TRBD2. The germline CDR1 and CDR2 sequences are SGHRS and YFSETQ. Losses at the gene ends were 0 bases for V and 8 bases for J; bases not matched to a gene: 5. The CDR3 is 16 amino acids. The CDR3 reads CASSLGTSGSNDEQFF. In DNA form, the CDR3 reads TGCGCCAGCAGCTTGGGGACTAGCGGGAGTAATGATGAGCAGTTCTTC.

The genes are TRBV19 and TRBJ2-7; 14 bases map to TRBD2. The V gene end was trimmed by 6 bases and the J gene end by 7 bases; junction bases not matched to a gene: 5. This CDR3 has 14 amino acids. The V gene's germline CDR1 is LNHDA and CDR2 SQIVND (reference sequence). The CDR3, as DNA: TGTGCCAGTAGCGGACTAGCGGGAGGTGGTGAGCAGTACTTC. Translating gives CASSGLAGGGEQYF.

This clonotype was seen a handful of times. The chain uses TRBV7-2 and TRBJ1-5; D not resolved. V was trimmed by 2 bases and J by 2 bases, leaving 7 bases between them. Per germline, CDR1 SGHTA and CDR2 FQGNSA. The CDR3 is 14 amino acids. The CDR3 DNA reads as TGTGCCAGCAGCTTAAGGGTGGGCAATCAGCCCCAGCATTTT. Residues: CASSLRVGNQPQHF. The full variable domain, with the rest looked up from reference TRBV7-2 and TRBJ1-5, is GAGVSQSPSNKVTEKGKDVELRCDPISGHTALYWYRQSLGQGLEFLIYFQGNSAPDKSGLPSDRFSAERTGGSVSTLTIQRTQQEDSAVYLCASSLRVGNQPQHFGDGTRLSIL.

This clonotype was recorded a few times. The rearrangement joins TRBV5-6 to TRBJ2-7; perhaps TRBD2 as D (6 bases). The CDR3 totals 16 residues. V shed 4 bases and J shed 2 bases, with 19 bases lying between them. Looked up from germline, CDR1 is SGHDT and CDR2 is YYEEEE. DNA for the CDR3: TGTGCCAGCAGCCCTGGGGGGAGCGGGTTCGCCTACGAGCAGTACTTC. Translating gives CASSPGGSGFAYEQYF. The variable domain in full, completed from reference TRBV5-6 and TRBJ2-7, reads DAGVTQSPTHLIKTRGQQVTLRCSPKSGHDTVSWYQQALGQGPQFIFQYYEEEERQRGNFPDRFSGHQFPNYSSELNVNALLLGDSALYLCASSPGGSGFAYEQYFGPGTRLTVT.

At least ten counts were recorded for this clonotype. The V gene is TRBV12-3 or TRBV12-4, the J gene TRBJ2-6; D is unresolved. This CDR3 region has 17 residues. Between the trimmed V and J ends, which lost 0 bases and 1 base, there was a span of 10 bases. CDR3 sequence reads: CASSLAHLVSGANVLTF. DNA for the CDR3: TGTGCCAGCAGTTTAGCGCACCTAGTATCTGGGGCCAACGTCCTGACTTTC.

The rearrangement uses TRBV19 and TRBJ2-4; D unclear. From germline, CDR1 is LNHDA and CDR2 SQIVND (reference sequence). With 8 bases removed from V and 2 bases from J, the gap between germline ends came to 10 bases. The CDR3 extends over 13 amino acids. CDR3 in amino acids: CASLDQPKNIQYF. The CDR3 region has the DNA TGTGCCAGTTTAGACCAACCCAAAAACATTCAGTACTTC.

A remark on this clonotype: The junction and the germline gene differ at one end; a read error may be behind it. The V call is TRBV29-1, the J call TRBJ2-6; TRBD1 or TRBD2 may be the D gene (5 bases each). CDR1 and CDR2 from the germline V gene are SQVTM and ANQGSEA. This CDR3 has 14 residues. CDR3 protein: CSVDDGAGANALTF. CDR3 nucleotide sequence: TGCAGCGTTGACGACGGGGCTGGGGCCAACGCCCTGACTTTC.

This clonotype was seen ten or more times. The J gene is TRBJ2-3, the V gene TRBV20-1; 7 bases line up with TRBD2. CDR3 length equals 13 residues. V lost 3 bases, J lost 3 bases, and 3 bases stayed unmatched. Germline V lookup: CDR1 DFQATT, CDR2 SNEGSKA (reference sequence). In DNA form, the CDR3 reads TGCAGTGCTAGGGGAGCGGGGACAGATACGCAGTATTTT. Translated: CSARGAGTDTQYF.

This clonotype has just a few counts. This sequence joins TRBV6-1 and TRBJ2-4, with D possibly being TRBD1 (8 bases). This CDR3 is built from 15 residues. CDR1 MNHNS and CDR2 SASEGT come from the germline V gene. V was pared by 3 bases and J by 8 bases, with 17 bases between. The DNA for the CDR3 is TGTGCCAGCAGTGACCCCGGACAGGGAGGGGACATTCAGTACTTC. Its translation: CASSDPGQGGDIQYF.

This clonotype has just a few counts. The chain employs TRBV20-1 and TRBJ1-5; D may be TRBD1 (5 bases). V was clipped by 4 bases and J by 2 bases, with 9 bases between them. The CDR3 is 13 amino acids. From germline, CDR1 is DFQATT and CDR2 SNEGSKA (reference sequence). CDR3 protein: CSAIGTGNQPQHF. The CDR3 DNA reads TGCAGTGCTATAGGGACGGGCAATCAGCCCCAGCATTTT.

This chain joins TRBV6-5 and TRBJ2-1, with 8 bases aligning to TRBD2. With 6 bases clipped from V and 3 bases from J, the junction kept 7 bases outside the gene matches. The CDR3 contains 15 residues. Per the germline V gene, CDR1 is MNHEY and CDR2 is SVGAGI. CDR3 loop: CASSPPGLGYNEQFF. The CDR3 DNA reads TGTGCCAGCAGCCCGCCGGGACTAGGCTACAATGAGCAGTTCTTC.

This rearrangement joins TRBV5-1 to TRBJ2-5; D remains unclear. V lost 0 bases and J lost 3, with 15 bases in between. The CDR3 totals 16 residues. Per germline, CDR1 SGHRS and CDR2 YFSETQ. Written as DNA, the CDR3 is TGCGCCAGCAGCTTGGGGATGGCCCTACCCAAAGAGACCCAGTACTTC. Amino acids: CASSLGMALPKETQYF.

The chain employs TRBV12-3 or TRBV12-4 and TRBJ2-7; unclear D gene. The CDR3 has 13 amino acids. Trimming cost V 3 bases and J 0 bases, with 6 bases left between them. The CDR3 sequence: CASSFDHSYEQYF. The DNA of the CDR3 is TGTGCCAGCAGTTTCGACCACTCCTACGAGCAGTACTTC.

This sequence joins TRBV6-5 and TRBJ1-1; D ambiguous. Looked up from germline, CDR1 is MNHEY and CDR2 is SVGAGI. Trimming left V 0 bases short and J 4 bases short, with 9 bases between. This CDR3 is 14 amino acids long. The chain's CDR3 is CASSYSAGFTEAFF. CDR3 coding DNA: TGTGCCAGCAGTTACTCGGCTGGGTTCACTGAAGCTTTCTTT.

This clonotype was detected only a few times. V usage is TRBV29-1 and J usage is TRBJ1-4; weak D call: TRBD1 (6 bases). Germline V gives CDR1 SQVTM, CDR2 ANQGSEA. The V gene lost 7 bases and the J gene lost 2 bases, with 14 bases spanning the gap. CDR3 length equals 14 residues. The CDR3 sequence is CSAWTAATNEKLFF. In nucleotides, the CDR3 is TGCAGCGCATGGACAGCTGCTACTAATGAAAAACTGTTTTTT.

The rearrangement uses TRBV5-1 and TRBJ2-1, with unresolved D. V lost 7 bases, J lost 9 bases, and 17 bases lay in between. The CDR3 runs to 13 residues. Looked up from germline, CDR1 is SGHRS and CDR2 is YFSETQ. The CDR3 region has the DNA TGCGCCAGCGGAGCAGCCTCTAAGGTTGAGCAGTTCTTC. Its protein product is CASGAASKVEQFF.

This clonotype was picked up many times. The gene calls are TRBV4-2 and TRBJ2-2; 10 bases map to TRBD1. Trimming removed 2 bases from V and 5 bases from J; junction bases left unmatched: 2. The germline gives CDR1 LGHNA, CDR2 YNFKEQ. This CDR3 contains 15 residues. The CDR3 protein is CASSQQGQGTGELFF. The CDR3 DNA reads TGTGCCAGCAGCCAACAGGGACAGGGGACCGGGGAGCTGTTTTTT.

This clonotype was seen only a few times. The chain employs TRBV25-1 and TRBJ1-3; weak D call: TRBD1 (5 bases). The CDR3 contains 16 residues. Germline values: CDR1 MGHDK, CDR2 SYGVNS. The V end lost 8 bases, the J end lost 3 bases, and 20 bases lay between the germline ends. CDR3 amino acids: CASASTKGLFGNTIYF. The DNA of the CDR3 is TGTGCCAGCGCCTCAACAAAGGGGTTATTTGGAAACACCATATATTTT.

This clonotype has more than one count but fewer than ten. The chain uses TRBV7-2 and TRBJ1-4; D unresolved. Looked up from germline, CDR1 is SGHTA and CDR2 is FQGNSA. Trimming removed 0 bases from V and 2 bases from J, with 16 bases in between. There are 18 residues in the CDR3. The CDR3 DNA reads TGTGCCAGCAGCTTAGCGCCCCGCCAGAGTAACACTAATGAAAAACTGTTTTTT. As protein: CASSLAPRQSNTNEKLFF.

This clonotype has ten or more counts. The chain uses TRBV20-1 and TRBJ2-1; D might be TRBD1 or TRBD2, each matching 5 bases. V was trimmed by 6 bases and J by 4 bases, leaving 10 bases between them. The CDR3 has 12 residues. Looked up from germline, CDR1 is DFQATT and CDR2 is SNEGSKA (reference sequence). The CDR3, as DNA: TGCAGTGCGGGGGAGCGATACAATGAGCAGTTCTTC. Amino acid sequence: CSAGERYNEQFF.

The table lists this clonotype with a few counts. Here the CDR3 reads CASSLSSGTYNEQFF. As DNA, the CDR3 is TGCGCCAGCAGCTTGTCTAGCGGGACCTACAATGAGCAGTTCTTC. This sequence joins TRBV5-1 and TRBJ2-1, with TRBD2 matching 9 bases. Trimming at V came to 1 base and at J to 2 bases, leaving 1 base not matched to a gene. The CDR3 sequence is 15 residues long. Germline CDR1 is SGHRS and CDR2 is YFSETQ.

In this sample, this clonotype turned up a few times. The CDR3 bases are TGCGCCAGCAGCCAAGATCTTAGCAGGGGGCAAGAGACCCAGTACTTC. It yields the protein CASSQDLSRGQETQYF. The chain uses TRBV4-3 and TRBJ2-5, with 7 bases that match TRBD1. V shed 0 bases, J shed 2 bases, and the junction held 6 bases outside the gene matches. The germline CDR1 and CDR2 sequences are LGHNA and YSLEER. This CDR3 is 16 amino acids long.

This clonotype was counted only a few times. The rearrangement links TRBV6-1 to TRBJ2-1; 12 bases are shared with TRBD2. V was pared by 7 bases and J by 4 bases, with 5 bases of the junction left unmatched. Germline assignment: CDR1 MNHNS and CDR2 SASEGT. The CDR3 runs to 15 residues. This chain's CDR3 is CASTKTSGGYNEQFF. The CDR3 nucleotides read TGTGCCAGCACCAAAACTAGCGGGGGGTACAATGAGCAGTTCTTC.

The CDR3 sequence is CSATDGGVNTEAFF. CDR3 DNA sequence: TGCAGTGCTACCGATGGGGGGGTGAACACTGAAGCTTTCTTT. The rearrangement links TRBV20-1 to TRBJ1-1; D might be TRBD1 (5 bases). Per the germline V gene, CDR1 is DFQATT and CDR2 is SNEGSKA (reference sequence). V lost 4 bases and J 0 bases, leaving 12 bases between the germline ends. The CDR3 has 14 residues.

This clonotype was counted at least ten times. CDR3 DNA sequence: TGCGCCAGCAGCTTGGGAGGGGGAGGCTCCTACAATGAGCAGTTCTTC. Amino acids: CASSLGGGGSYNEQFF. The V gene is TRBV5-1, the J gene TRBJ2-1; D is perhaps TRBD1 or TRBD2 (6 bases each). The CDR3 has 16 amino acids. V was clipped by 0 bases and J by 0 bases, with 10 bases between them. Germline CDR1 is SGHRS and CDR2 is YFSETQ.

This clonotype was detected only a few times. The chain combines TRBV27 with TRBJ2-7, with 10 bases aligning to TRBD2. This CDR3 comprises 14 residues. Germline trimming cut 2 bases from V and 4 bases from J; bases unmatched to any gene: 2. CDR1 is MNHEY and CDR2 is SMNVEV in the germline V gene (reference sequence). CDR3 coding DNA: TGTGCCAGCAGTTTAACTAGCGGGATGTACGAGCAGTACTTC. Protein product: CASSLTSGMYEQYF.